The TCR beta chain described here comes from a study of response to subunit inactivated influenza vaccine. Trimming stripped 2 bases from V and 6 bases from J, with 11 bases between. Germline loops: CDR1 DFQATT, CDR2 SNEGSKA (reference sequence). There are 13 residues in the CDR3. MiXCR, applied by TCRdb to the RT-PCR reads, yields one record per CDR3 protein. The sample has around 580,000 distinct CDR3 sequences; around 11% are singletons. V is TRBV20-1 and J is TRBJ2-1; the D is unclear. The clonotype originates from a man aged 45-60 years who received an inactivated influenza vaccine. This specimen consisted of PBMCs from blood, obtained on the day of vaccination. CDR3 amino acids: CSARMGNGNEQFF. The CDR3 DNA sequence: TGCAGTGCTAGAATGGGTAACGGCAATGAGCAGTTCTTC.